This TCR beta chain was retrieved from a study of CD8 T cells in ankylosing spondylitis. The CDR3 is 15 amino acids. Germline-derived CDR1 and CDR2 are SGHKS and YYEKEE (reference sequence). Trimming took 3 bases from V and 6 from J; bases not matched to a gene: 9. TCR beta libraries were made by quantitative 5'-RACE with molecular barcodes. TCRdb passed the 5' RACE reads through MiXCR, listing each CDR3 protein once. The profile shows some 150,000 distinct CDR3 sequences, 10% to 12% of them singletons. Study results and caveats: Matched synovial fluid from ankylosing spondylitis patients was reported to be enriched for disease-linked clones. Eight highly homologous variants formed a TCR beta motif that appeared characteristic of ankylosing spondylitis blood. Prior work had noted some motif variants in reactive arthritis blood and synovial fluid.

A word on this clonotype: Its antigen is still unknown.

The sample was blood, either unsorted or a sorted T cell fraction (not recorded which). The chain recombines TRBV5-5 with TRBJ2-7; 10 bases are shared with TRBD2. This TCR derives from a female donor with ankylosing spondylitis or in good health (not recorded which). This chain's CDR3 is CASSSLAGATCEQYF. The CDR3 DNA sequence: TGTGCCAGCAGCTCGCTAGCGGGAGCTACCTGCGAGCAGTACTTC.